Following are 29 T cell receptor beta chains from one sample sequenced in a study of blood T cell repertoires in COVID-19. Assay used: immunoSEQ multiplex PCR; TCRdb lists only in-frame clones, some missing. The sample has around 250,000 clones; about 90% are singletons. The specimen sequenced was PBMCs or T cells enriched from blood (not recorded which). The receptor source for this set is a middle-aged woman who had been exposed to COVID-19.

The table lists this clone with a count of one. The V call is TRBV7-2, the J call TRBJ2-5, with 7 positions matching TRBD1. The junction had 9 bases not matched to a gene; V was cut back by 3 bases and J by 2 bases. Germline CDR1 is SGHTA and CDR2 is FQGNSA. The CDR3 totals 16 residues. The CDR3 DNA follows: TGTGCCAGCAGCTTCGCCCCTGGGACAGTACAAGAGACCCAGTACTTC. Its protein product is CASSFAPGTVQETQYF. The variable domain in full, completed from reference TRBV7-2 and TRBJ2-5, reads GAGVSQSPSNKVTEKGKDVELRCDPISGHTALYWYRQSLGQGLEFLIYFQGNSAPDKSGLPSDRFSAERTGGSVSTLTIQRTQQEDSAVYLCASSFAPGTVQETQYFGPGTRLLVL.

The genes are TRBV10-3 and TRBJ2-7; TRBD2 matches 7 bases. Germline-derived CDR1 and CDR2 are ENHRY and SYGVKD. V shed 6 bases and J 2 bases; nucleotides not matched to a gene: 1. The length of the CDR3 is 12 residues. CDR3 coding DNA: TGTGCCATCAGGGGGGGGACCTACGAGCAGTACTTC. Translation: CAIRGGTYEQYF.

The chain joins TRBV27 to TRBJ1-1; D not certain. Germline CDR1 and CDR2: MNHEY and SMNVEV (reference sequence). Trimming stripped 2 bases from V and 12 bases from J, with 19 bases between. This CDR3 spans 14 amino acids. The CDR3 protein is CASSLKGARANSFF. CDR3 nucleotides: TGTGCCAGCAGTTTAAAGGGAGCTAGGGCGAACTCTTTCTTT.

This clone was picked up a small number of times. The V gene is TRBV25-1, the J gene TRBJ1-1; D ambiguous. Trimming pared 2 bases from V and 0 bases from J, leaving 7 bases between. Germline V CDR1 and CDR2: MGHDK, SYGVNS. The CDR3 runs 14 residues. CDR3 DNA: TGTGCCAGCAGTGAACATACTCTGAACACTGAAGCTTTCTTT. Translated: CASSEHTLNTEAFF.

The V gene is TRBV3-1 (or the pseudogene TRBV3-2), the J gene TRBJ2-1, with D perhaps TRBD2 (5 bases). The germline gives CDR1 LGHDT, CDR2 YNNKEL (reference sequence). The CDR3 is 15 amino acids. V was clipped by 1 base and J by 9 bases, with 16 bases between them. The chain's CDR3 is CASSQAGSRSGEQFF. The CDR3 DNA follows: TGTGCCAGCAGCCAAGCGGGGTCTAGGTCAGGTGAGCAGTTCTTC.

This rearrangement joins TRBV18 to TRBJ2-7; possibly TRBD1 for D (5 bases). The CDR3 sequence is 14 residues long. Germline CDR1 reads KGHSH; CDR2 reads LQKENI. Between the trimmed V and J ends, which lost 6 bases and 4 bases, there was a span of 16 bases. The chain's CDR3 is CASSPQGKEYEQYF. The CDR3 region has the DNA TGTGCCAGCTCCCCTCAGGGAAAGGAATACGAGCAGTACTTC.

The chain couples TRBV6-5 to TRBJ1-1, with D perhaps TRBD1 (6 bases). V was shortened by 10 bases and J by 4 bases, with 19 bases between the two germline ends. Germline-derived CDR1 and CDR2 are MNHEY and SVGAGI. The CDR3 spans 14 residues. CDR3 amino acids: CATPARGEFTEAFF. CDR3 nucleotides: TGTGCCACCCCGGCCAGGGGAGAGTTCACTGAAGCTTTCTTT.

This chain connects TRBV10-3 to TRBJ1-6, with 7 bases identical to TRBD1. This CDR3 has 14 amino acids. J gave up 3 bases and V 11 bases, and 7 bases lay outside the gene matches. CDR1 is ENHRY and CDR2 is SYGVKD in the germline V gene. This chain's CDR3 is CACRGGGYNSPLHF. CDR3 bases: TGTGCCTGCCGAGGGGGCGGCTATAATTCACCCCTCCACTTT.

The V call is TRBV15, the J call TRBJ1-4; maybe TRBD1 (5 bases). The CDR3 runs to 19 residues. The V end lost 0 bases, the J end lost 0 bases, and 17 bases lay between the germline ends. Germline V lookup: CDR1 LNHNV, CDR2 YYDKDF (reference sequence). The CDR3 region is CATSRDQGTTLATNEKLFF. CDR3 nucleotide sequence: TGTGCCACCAGCAGAGATCAGGGCACAACTCTTGCAACTAATGAAAAACTGTTTTTT.

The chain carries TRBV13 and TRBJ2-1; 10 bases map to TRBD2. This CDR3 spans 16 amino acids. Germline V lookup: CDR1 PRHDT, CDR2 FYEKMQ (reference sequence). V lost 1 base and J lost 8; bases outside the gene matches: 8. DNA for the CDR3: TGTGCCAGCAGCTTAGAAGGAGCGGGGGGGCGAGATGAGCAGTTCTTC. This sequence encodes CASSLEGAGGRDEQFF. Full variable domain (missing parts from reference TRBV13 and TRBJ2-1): AAGVIQSPRHLIKEKRETATLKCYPIPRHDTVYWYQQGPGQDPQFLISFYEKMQSDKGSIPDRFSAQQFSDYHSELNMSSLELGDSALYFCASSLEGAGGRDEQFFGPGTRLTVL.

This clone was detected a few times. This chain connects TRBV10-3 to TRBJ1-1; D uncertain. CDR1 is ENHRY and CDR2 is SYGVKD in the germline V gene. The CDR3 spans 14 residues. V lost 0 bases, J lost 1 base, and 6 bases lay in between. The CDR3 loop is CAISESNGNTEAFF. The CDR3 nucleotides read TGTGCCATCAGTGAGTCGAACGGGAACACTGAAGCTTTCTTT.

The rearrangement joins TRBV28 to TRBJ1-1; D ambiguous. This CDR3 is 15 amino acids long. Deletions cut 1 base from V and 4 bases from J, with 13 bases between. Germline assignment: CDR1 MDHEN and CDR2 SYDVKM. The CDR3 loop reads CASSLYSGAGTEAFF. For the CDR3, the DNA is TGTGCCAGCAGTTTATATAGCGGTGCCGGCACTGAAGCTTTCTTT. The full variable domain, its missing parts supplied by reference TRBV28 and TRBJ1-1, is DVKVTQSSRYLVKRTGEKVFLECVQDMDHENMFWYRQDPGLGLRLIYFSYDVKMKEKGDIPEGYSVSREKKERFSLILESASTNQTSMYLCASSLYSGAGTEAFFGQGTRLTVV.

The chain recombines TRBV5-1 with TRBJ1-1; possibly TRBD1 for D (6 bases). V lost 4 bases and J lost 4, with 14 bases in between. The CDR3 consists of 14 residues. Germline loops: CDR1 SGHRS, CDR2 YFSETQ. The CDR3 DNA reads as TGCGCCAGCAGCCAATTTACAGGGACCACTGAAGCTTTCTTT. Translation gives CASSQFTGTTEAFF. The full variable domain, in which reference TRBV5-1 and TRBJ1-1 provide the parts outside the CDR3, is KAGVTQTPRYLIKTRGQQVTLSCSPISGHRSVSWYQQTPGQGLQFLFEYFSETQRNKGNFPGRFSGRQFSNSRSEMNVSTLELGDSALYLCASSQFTGTTEAFFGQGTRLTVV.

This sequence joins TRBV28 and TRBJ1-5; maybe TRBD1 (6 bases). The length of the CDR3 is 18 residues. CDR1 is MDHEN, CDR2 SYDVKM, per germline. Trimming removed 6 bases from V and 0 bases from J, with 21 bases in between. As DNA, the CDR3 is TGTGCCAGCAGCGTAGGGGGTGAGCCGGACCATAGCAATCAGCCCCAGCATTTT. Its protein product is CASSVGGEPDHSNQPQHF.

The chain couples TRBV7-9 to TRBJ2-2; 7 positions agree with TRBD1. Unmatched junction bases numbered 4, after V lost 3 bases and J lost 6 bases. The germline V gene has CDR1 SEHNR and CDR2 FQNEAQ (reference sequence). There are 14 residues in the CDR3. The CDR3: CASSLTGFPGELFF. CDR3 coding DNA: TGTGCCAGCAGCTTGACAGGGTTCCCCGGGGAGCTGTTTTTT.

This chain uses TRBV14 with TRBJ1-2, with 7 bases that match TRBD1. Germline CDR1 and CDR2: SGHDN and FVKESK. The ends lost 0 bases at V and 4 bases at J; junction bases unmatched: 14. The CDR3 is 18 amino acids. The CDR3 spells CASSQDWGQLNPPYGYTF. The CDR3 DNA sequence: TGTGCCAGCAGCCAAGATTGGGGACAGCTTAATCCCCCCTATGGCTACACCTTC.

This CDR3 reads CASSQNPTGVFAKVDEKLFF. DNA of the CDR3: TGCGCCAGCAGTCAGAACCCTACAGGGGTGTTCGCTAAAGTGGATGAAAAACTGTTTTTT. The chain is built from TRBV23-1 and TRBJ1-4; 7 bases are a match to TRBD1. TRBV23-1 is known as an ORF, though its function is uncertain. This CDR3 has 20 amino acids. Trimming took 3 bases from V and 6 from J; bases not matched to a gene: 22.

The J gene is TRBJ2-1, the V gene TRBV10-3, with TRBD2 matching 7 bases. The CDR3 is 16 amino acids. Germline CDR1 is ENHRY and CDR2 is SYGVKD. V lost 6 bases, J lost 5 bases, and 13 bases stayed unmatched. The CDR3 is CAIRDALASSDNEQFF. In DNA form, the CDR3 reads TGTGCCATCAGGGACGCACTAGCGAGTAGCGACAATGAGCAGTTCTTC.

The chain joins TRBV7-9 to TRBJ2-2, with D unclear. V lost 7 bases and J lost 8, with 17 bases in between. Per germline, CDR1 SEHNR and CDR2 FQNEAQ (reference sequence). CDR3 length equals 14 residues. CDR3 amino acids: CASTKAAILGELFF. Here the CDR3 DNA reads TGTGCCAGCACAAAGGCGGCAATTTTAGGGGAGCTGTTTTTT.

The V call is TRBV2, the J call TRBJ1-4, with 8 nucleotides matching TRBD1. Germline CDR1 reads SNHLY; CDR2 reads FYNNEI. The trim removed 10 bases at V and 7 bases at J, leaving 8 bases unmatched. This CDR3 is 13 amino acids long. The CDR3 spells CATRQGPSEKLFF. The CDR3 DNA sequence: TGTGCCACCAGACAGGGGCCGAGTGAAAAACTGTTTTTT. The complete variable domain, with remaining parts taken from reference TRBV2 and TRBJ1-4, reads EPEVTQTPSHQVTQMGQEVILRCVPISNHLYFYWYRQILGQKVEFLVSFYNNEISEKSEIFDDQFSVERPDGSNFTLKIRSTKLEDSAMYFCATRQGPSEKLFFGSGTQLSVL.

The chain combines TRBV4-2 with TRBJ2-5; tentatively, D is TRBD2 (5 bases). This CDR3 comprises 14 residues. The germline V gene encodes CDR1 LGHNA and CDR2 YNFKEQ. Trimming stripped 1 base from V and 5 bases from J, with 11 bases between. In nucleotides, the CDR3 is TGTGCCAGCAGCCAAGGCCTAGCACAGGAGACCCAGTACTTC. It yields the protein CASSQGLAQETQYF.

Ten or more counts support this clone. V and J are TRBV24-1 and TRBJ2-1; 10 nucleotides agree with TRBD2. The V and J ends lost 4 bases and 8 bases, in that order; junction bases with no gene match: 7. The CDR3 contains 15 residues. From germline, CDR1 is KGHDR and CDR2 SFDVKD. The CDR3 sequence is CATSEASGSRDEQFF. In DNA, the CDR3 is TGTGCCACCAGTGAGGCTAGCGGGAGTAGGGATGAGCAGTTCTTC.

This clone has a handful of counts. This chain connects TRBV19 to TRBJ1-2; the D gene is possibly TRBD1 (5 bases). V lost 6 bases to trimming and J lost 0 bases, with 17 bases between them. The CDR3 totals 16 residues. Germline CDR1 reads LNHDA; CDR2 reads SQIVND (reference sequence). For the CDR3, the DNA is TGTGCCAGTAGGGACACGGGCAGAACGGCTAACTATGGCTACACCTTC. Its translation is CASRDTGRTANYGYTF.

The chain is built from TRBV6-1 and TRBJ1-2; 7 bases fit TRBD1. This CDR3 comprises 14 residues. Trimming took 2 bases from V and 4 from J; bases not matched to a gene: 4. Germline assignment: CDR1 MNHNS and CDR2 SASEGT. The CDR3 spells CASSEKWDSYGYTF. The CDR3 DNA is TGTGCCAGCAGTGAAAAATGGGACAGCTATGGCTACACCTTC.

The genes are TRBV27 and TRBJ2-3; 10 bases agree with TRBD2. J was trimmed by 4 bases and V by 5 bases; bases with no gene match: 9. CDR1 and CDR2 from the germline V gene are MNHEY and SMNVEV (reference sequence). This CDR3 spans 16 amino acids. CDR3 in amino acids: CASSTAGGLLADTQYF. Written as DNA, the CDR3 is TGTGCCAGCAGTACAGCGGGGGGGCTTCTCGCAGATACGCAGTATTTT.

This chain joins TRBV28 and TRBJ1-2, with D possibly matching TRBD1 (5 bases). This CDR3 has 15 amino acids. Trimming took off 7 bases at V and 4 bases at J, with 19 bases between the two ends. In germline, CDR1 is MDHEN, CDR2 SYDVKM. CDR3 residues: CASKAGSGRGYGYTF. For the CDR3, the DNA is TGTGCCAGCAAAGCCGGATCAGGGAGGGGCTATGGCTACACCTTC.

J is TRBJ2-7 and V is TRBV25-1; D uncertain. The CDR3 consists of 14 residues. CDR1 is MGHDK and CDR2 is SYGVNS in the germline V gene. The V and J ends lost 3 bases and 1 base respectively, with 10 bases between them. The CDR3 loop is CASSETGFSYEQYF. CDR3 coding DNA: TGTGCCAGCAGTGAGACCGGGTTTTCCTACGAGCAGTACTTC.

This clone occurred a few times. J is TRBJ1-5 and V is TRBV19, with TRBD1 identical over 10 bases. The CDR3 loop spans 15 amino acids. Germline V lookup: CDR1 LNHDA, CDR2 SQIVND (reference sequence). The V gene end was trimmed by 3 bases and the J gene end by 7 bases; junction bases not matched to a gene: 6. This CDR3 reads CASSISGQGVQPQHF. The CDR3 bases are TGTGCCAGTAGTATTAGTGGACAGGGGGTGCAGCCCCAGCATTTT.

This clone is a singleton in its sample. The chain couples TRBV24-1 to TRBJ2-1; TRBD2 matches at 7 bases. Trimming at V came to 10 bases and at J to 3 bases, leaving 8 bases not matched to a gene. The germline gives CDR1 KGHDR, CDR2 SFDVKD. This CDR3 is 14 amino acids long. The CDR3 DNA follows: TGTGCCACGTTGGGAGGGCCGGGCTACAATGAGCAGTTCTTC. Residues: CATLGGPGYNEQFF.